This T cell receptor beta chain is drawn from a study of T cells after yellow fever vaccination. Germline trimming cut 4 bases from V and 0 bases from J; bases unmatched to any gene: 7. CDR1 and CDR2 (germline): SGHDT, YYEEEE. There are 17 residues in the CDR3. MiXCR, applied by TCRdb to the 5' RACE reads, yields one record per CDR3 protein. The repertoire consists of over 150,000 distinct CDR3 sequences, with approximately 6% occurring once and the leading ten covering approximately 3%. The sequence came from a man aged 18 to 30 who received the YFV17D yellow fever vaccine. The source was CD4+ T cells sorted from PBMCs, collected on the day of the first yellow fever vaccination. The chain has TRBV5-6 and TRBJ2-2; 9 bases map to TRBD1. CDR3 sequence reads: CASSLTGGGPNTGELFF. DNA for the CDR3: TGTGCCAGCAGCCTGACAGGGGGAGGCCCGAACACCGGGGAGCTGTTTTTT.